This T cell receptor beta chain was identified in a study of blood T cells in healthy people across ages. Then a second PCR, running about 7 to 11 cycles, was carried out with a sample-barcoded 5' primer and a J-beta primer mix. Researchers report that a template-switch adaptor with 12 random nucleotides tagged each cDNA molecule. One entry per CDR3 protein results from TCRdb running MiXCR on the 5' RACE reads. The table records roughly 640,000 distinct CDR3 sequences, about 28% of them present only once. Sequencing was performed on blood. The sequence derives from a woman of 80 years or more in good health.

Written as DNA, the CDR3 is TGTGCCAGCAGTTTAAGGCAGGTCGAGCAGTACTTC. Its protein is CASSLRQVEQYF. V and J are TRBV12-3 or TRBV12-4 and TRBJ2-5; D uncertain. Judging by the DNA end, TRBJ2-7 fits better; the J call may be wrong. The CDR3 is 12 amino acids.